What follows are 28 T cell receptor beta chains derived from one specimen sequenced in a study of blood T cell repertoires in COVID-19. Some clones are missing from TCRdb's copy, which holds only in-frame ones; the method was immunoSEQ multiplex PCR. This sample has 120,000 to 150,000 clones, with approximately 88% found just once. Sequencing was performed on peripheral blood. The receptors shown here come from a woman between 50 and 59 years old with acute or convalescent COVID-19.

The chain joins TRBV7-3 to TRBJ2-2; D is possibly TRBD1 (5 bases). The CDR3 is made up of 16 amino acids. Germline V lookup: CDR1 SGHTA, CDR2 FQGTGA. V was pared by 1 base and J by 1 base, with 10 bases between. CDR3 amino acids: CASSLRWTQNTGELFF. The CDR3 coding sequence is TGTGCCAGCAGCTTAAGGTGGACACAGAACACCGGGGAGCTGTTTTTT.

In nucleotides, the CDR3 is TGTGCCAGCAGTTTAATCGCTTCACTGGCGGATAATTCACCCCTCCACTTT. It specifies CASSLIASLADNSPLHF. This rearrangement joins TRBV28 to TRBJ1-6; D is unclear. The CDR3 is made up of 17 amino acids. Trimming took off 2 bases at V and 5 bases at J, with 16 bases between the two ends. The germline CDR1 and CDR2 sequences are MDHEN and SYDVKM.

The chain couples TRBV6-5 to TRBJ2-5; no clear D gene. The V and J ends lost 0 bases and 3 bases respectively, with 8 bases between them. Germline V CDR1 and CDR2: MNHEY, SVGAGI. The CDR3 spans 14 residues. The CDR3 DNA reads as TGTGCCAGCAGTTACTCGAACCGAGAAGAGACCCAGTACTTC. Its translation is CASSYSNREETQYF.

The chain links TRBV6-2 or TRBV6-3 to TRBJ1-5, with a tentative D call TRBD1 (5 bases). Between the trimmed V and J ends, which lost 5 bases and 2 bases, there was a span of 22 bases. CDR3 length: 18 residues. Germline V gene sequence: CDR1 MNHEY, CDR2 SVGEGT. The DNA for the CDR3 is TGTGCCAGCAGTGTAGGGGCCTGGACCCCTTACGGCAATCAGCCCCAGCATTTT. Translation gives CASSVGAWTPYGNQPQHF.

V is TRBV12-5 and J is TRBJ1-6, with 8 bases fitting TRBD1. The V segment lost 7 bases and the J segment 8 bases; nucleotides outside the gene matches: 4. This CDR3 comprises 13 residues. Germline V lookup: CDR1 LGHNT, CDR2 FRNRAP. CDR3 DNA sequence: TGTGCTAGTGAGAACAGGGGGTATTCACCCCTCCACTTT. It translates to CASENRGYSPLHF.

For this clone: One junction end does not reproduce the germline sequence, and a read error may be involved. The CDR3 region has the DNA TGTGCCAGCGGTGACGGGTCAAATCAGCCCCAGCATTTT. It is translated as CASGDGSNQPQHF. The gene calls are TRBV6-1 and TRBJ1-5; D is ambiguous. The CDR3 runs to 13 residues. Per germline, CDR1 MNHNS and CDR2 SASEGT.

The DNA for the CDR3 is TGTGCCAGTAGTCCTACTTCCCAAGAGACCCAGTACTTC. Translation: CASSPTSQETQYF. The rearrangement links TRBV19 to TRBJ2-5; no reliable D call. V gave up 5 bases and J gave up 1 base, with 8 bases separating them. The CDR3 extends over 13 amino acids. Germline V lookup: CDR1 LNHDA, CDR2 SQIVND (reference sequence).

This clone was counted once. This chain joins TRBV21-1 and TRBJ2-1; TRBD2, the D gene given by the table, was not confirmed from the DNA. TRBV21-1 is annotated as a pseudogene. This CDR3 region has 17 residues. The CDR3 sequence is CASSKDLPGGEPNEQFF. The CDR3 DNA sequence: TGTGCCAGCAGCAAAGATCTACCCGGGGGAGAACCCAATGAGCAGTTCTTC.

The count of this clone is one. The chain uses TRBV19 and TRBJ1-5; tentative D call: TRBD1 (5 bases). The CDR3 length is 13 residues. CDR1 is LNHDA, CDR2 SQIVND, per germline (reference sequence). V gave up 5 bases and J gave up 4 bases, with 9 bases separating them. The DNA of the CDR3 is TGTGCCAGTAGTGTTGACAGAAATCAGCCCCAGCATTTT. As protein: CASSVDRNQPQHF.

The rearrangement uses TRBV7-9 and TRBJ1-1, with a weak D call TRBD1 (5 bases). The CDR3 sequence is 14 residues long. Trimming cost V 1 base and J 4 bases, with 10 bases left between them. Germline CDR1 SEHNR, CDR2 FQNEAQ (reference sequence). CDR3 nucleotide sequence: TGTGCCAGCAGCTTAGTCCAGGGCGGCACTGAAGCTTTCTTT. Translating gives CASSLVQGGTEAFF. The whole variable domain, filled in from reference TRBV7-9 and TRBJ1-1, reads DTGVSQNPRHKITKRGQNVTFRCDPISEHNRLYWYRQTLGQGPEFLTYFQNEAQLEKSRLLSDRFSAERPKGSFSTLEIQRTEQGDSAMYLCASSLVQGGTEAFFGQGTRLTVV.

This chain connects TRBV18 to TRBJ2-7; 8 positions match TRBD1. V trimming: 4 bases; J trimming: 3 bases; junction bases outside the gene matches: 5. Germline V CDR1 and CDR2: KGHSH, LQKENI. This CDR3 spans 14 amino acids. In DNA form, the CDR3 reads TGTGCCAGCTCACAGGGACAGGTCAACTACGAGCAGTACTTC. This codes for CASSQGQVNYEQYF. Full variable domain (outside the CDR3, taken from reference TRBV18 and TRBJ2-7): NAGVMQNPRHLVRRRGQEARLRCSPMKGHSHVYWYRQLPEEGLKFMVYLQKENIIDESGMPKERFSAEFPKEGPSILRIQQVVRGDSAAYFCASSQGQVNYEQYFGPGTRLTVT.

The CDR3 sequence: CASSEKTISNQPQHF. CDR3 nucleotides: TGTGCCAGCAGTGAAAAGACTATTAGCAATCAGCCCCAGCATTTT. This chain uses TRBV6-1 with TRBJ1-5; D uncertain. CDR3 length equals 15 residues. Trimming removed 2 bases from V and 0 bases from J, with 8 bases in between. The germline CDR1 and CDR2 sequences are MNHNS and SASEGT.

CDR3 protein: CASSFGTYNEQFF. Here the CDR3 DNA reads TGTGCCAGCAGCTTTGGGACTTACAATGAGCAGTTCTTC. This chain uses TRBV5-6 with TRBJ2-1; D might be TRBD2 (6 bases). There are 13 residues in the CDR3. V was pared by 2 bases and J by 4 bases, with 7 bases between. Germline values: CDR1 SGHDT, CDR2 YYEEEE.

J is TRBJ1-4 and V is TRBV10-3; 7 bases agree with TRBD1. Germline V gene data show CDR1 as ENHRY and CDR2 as SYGVKD. The junction had 3 bases not matched to a gene; V was cut back by 2 bases and J by 6 bases. The CDR3 length is 14 residues. The CDR3 reads CAISERGLDEKLFF. CDR3 DNA sequence: TGTGCCATCAGTGAGAGGGGGCTCGATGAAAAACTGTTTTTT.

The V and J genes are TRBV7-9 and TRBJ1-1, with D unresolved. This CDR3 contains 13 residues. V was pared by 3 bases and J by 8 bases, with 13 bases between. CDR1 SEHNR and CDR2 FQNEAQ come from the germline V gene (reference sequence). For the CDR3, the DNA is TGTGCCAGCAGCTTCCCCTCGGGAGTCGAAGCTTTCTTT. Translation gives CASSFPSGVEAFF.

As DNA, the CDR3 is TGTGCCAGCAGGGTGACTAGCGTTCCCTACAATGAGCAGTTCTTC. Translated, it gives CASRVTSVPYNEQFF. The chain employs TRBV6-5 and TRBJ2-1; 8 nucleotides align to TRBD2. The germline V gene has CDR1 MNHEY and CDR2 SVGAGI. This CDR3 contains 15 residues. V dropped 6 bases and J dropped 2; count of bases not matched to a gene: 6.

The CDR3 loop is CASSPGDRLTDTQYF. CDR3 DNA: TGTGCCAGCTCACCTGGGGACAGGCTCACAGATACGCAGTATTTT. The chain joins TRBV18 to TRBJ2-3; 8 positions agree with TRBD1. The CDR3 is made up of 15 amino acids. The trim removed 3 bases at V and 2 bases at J, leaving 4 bases unmatched. CDR1 is KGHSH, CDR2 LQKENI, per germline.

The chain employs TRBV27 and TRBJ2-4, with a possible D match to TRBD1 (5 bases). This CDR3 contains 14 residues. V was cut by 0 bases and J by 6 bases, with 9 bases left in between. Germline loops: CDR1 MNHEY, CDR2 SMNVEV (reference sequence). DNA of the CDR3: TGTGCCAGCAGTTTATCGTATCAGGGAAACATTCAGTACTTC. This gives the protein CASSLSYQGNIQYF.

V usage is TRBV29-1 and J usage is TRBJ1-2; TRBD1 might be the D (5 bases). The CDR3 is 12 amino acids. Between the trimmed V and J ends, which lost 3 bases and 8 bases, there was a span of 13 bases. Looked up from germline, CDR1 is SQVTM and CDR2 is ANQGSEA. The CDR3 spells CSVEGQDEGYTF. The CDR3 DNA reads as TGCAGCGTTGAGGGGCAGGATGAGGGCTACACCTTC.

This chain uses TRBV10-1 with TRBJ2-5, with 7 bases that match TRBD1. Germline V gene data show CDR1 as WNHNN and CDR2 as SYGVQD (reference sequence). The CDR3 runs 16 residues. The junction had 11 bases not matched to a gene; V was cut back by 3 bases and J by 4 bases. CDR3 amino acids: CASSDLNTGAGETQYF. CDR3 in DNA: TGCGCCAGCAGTGACCTCAACACAGGGGCCGGAGAGACCCAGTACTTC.

This chain joins TRBV24-1 and TRBJ2-7, with a tentative D call TRBD2 (5 bases). V lost 7 bases to trimming and J lost 5 bases, with 11 bases between them. Germline CDR1 and CDR2: KGHDR and SFDVKD. This CDR3 is built from 12 residues. The CDR3 loop reads CATRDLEDEQYF. As DNA, the CDR3 is TGTGCCACCAGGGACTTGGAGGACGAGCAGTACTTC.

Notes on this clone: This could be a read error, since a much larger clone is one nucleotide away. At the DNA level, this CDR3 is encoded by other sequences in the same sample as well. The chain couples TRBV12-5 to TRBJ2-5; possibly TRBD1 for D (6 bases). V was cut by 1 base and J by 5 bases, with 8 bases left in between. Per germline, CDR1 LGHNT and CDR2 FRNRAP. The CDR3 covers 13 residues. In nucleotides, the CDR3 is TGTGCTAGTGGTTTGGGCCAGGGGGAGACCCAGTACTTC. It codes for CASGLGQGETQYF. The whole variable domain, remainder taken from reference TRBV12-5 and TRBJ2-5, is DARVTQTPRHKVTEMGQEVTMRCQPILGHNTVFWYRQTMMQGLELLAYFRNRAPLDDSGMPKDRFSAEMPDATLATLKIQPSEPRDSAVYFCASGLGQGETQYFGPGTRLLVL.

The chain uses TRBV2 and TRBJ1-2; D might be TRBD1 (6 bases). V lost 6 bases and J 4 bases, leaving 12 bases between the germline ends. The CDR3 consists of 13 residues. Looked up from germline, CDR1 is SNHLY and CDR2 is FYNNEI. CDR3 coding DNA: TGTGCCAGCAGCGATGGGGGGGCCTATGGCTACACCTTC. Protein sequence: CASSDGGAYGYTF. The full variable domain, completed using reference TRBV2 and TRBJ1-2, is EPEVTQTPSHQVTQMGQEVILRCVPISNHLYFYWYRQILGQKVEFLVSFYNNEISEKSEIFDDQFSVERPDGSNFTLKIRSTKLEDSAMYFCASSDGGAYGYTFGSGTRLTVV.

The chain uses TRBV5-6 and TRBJ2-3, with TRBD2 matching over 8 bases. From germline, CDR1 is SGHDT and CDR2 YYEEEE. The V gene end was trimmed by 4 bases and the J gene end by 2 bases; junction bases not matched to a gene: 9. CDR3 length: 16 residues. CDR3 nucleotides: TGTGCCAGCAGCCCCTCGAAGCGGGAGATCACAGATACGCAGTATTTT. Amino acid sequence: CASSPSKREITDTQYF.

The V and J genes are TRBV10-2 and TRBJ2-2; unclear D gene. V was clipped by 2 bases and J by 5 bases, with 9 bases between them. CDR3 size: 14 residues. In germline, CDR1 is WSHSY, CDR2 SAAADI. CDR3 loop: CASSEGVGTGELFF. The DNA of the CDR3 is TGCGCCAGCAGTGAGGGAGTTGGAACCGGGGAGCTGTTTTTT.

The rearrangement uses TRBV4-1 and TRBJ1-1; TRBD1 matches at 7 bases. This CDR3 spans 15 amino acids. Per germline, CDR1 MGHRA and CDR2 YSYEKL. V trimming: 2 bases; J trimming: 5 bases; junction bases outside the gene matches: 8. The DNA of the CDR3 is TGCGCCAGCAGCCAAAGTGGTCAGGGGGTTACTGAAGCTTTCTTT. It translates to CASSQSGQGVTEAFF.

As regards this clone: Other nucleotide sequences in the sample specify the same CDR3. The chain carries TRBV18 and TRBJ2-3; D call uncertain. V lost 2 bases, J lost 0 bases, and 3 bases lay in between. CDR1 KGHSH and CDR2 LQKENI come from the germline V gene. The CDR3 is made up of 13 amino acids. CDR3 amino acids: CASSPLSTDTQYF. CDR3 nucleotide sequence: TGTGCCAGCTCACCATTAAGCACAGATACGCAGTATTTT.

The rearrangement uses TRBV5-6 and TRBJ1-4, with D perhaps matching TRBD1 (5 bases). Germline CDR1 SGHDT, CDR2 YYEEEE. The CDR3 contains 14 residues. The germline V and J ends were trimmed by 4 bases and 8 bases, with 15 bases remaining between them. The DNA for the CDR3 is TGTGCCAGCAGCCAACAGGAAGTTTACGAAAAACTGTTTTTT. Translating it yields CASSQQEVYEKLFF.